These 11 T cell receptor beta chains originate from one sample sequenced in a study of T-cell reconstitution after alpha-beta-depleted transplantation in children (dated by TCRdb to 2016 to 2017). Receptor libraries were prepared by PCR. This sample was sequenced with an Illumina HiSeq 2500. TCR library preparation used molecular barcoding, with unique molecular identifiers applied to normalize quantification of the TCRbeta repertoire. TCRdb reprocessed the public reads (quality trimming at Q25 with fastp, clone calling with MiXCR) and kept in-frame beta chains. For every CDR3 protein sequence, its rows merge into one entry that carries the most common genes and DNA. The sample table contains around 71,000 distinct CDR3 sequences; only one count was recorded for about 7.3% of them. The biggest ten clones account for around 2.4% of the sample. The sequenced sample was PBMCs from the stem cell graft donor, obtained from the stem cell graft. The receptors shown here come from a human donor who donated a stem cell graft to a child with acute lymphoblastic leukemia.

This clonotype was detected many times. The chain combines TRBV24-1 with TRBJ2-1, with 7 bases fitting TRBD1. Germline-derived CDR1 and CDR2 are KGHDR and SFDVKD. The CDR3 contains 16 residues. V trimming: 4 bases; J trimming: 4 bases; junction bases outside the gene matches: 9. CDR3 protein: CATSDPTGDGYNEQFF. The CDR3 DNA sequence: TGTGCCACCAGTGACCCCACAGGGGATGGATACAATGAGCAGTTCTTC.

In this sample, this clonotype turned up many times. The chain's CDR3 is CSARLAEYEQFF. CDR3 in DNA: TGCAGTGCTAGACTAGCTGAATATGAGCAGTTCTTC. This chain links TRBV20-1 with TRBJ2-1, with D perhaps matching TRBD2 (5 bases). Looked up from germline, CDR1 is DFQATT and CDR2 is SNEGSKA (reference sequence). V was clipped by 2 bases and J by 8 bases, with 10 bases between them. CDR3 size: 12 residues.

This clonotype was recorded at least ten times. The chain is built from TRBV6-2 or TRBV6-3 and TRBJ1-1; D remains unclear. Germline CDR1 MNHEY, CDR2 SVGEGT. Trimming pared 0 bases from V and 0 bases from J, leaving 8 bases between. The CDR3 length is 15 residues. CDR3 in amino acids: CASSYSEKMNTEAFF. CDR3 nucleotide sequence: TGTGCCAGCAGTTACTCGGAGAAAATGAACACTGAAGCTTTCTTT.

This clonotype was observed at least ten times. The V and J genes are TRBV18 and TRBJ2-1; perhaps TRBD2 as D (6 bases). Between the trimmed V and J ends, which lost 0 bases and 4 bases, there was a span of 10 bases. Germline V gives CDR1 KGHSH, CDR2 LQKENI. The CDR3 covers 15 residues. CDR3 in amino acids: CASSPPAGPYNEQFF. In DNA form, the CDR3 reads TGTGCCAGCTCACCACCCGCGGGACCATACAATGAGCAGTTCTTC.

This clonotype was detected ten times or more. V gene TRBV11-2 combines with J gene TRBJ2-7; 9 positions match TRBD1. V was clipped by 5 bases and J by 4 bases; unmatched bases: 9. The CDR3 is 15 residues long. Germline assignment: CDR1 SGHAT and CDR2 FQNNGV. The CDR3 DNA is TGTGCCAGCAGCCCGACCGGGACAGGGTATTACGAGCAGTACTTC. Encoded protein: CASSPTGTGYYEQYF.

This clonotype occurred a few times. The chain couples TRBV6-6 to TRBJ1-2; D is unresolved. The V gene lost 6 bases and the J gene lost 3 bases, with 11 bases spanning the gap. The CDR3 is 13 residues long. Germline V gene sequence: CDR1 MNHNY, CDR2 SVGAGI (reference sequence). The CDR3 DNA is TGTGCCAGCAGAAGCCGGTCTGACTATGGCTACACCTTC. This gives the protein CASRSRSDYGYTF.

This clonotype occurred many times. This chain links TRBV2 with TRBJ1-5, with 10 positions matching TRBD1. V lost 4 bases and J lost 7; bases outside the gene matches: 7. From germline, CDR1 is SNHLY and CDR2 FYNNEI. The CDR3 is 15 residues long. DNA of the CDR3: TGTGCCAGCAGTGCTTACCGGGACAGGGGACAGCCCCAGCATTTT. It is translated as CASSAYRDRGQPQHF.

This clonotype was counted many times. The CDR3 loop reads CSVEIQGPYNEQFF. In DNA form, the CDR3 reads TGCAGCGTTGAAATCCAGGGACCCTACAATGAGCAGTTCTTC. J is TRBJ2-1 and V is TRBV29-1; tentatively, D is TRBD1 or TRBD2 (5 bases each). Per germline, CDR1 SQVTM and CDR2 ANQGSEA. With 2 bases removed from V and 2 bases from J, the gap between germline ends came to 10 bases. The CDR3 spans 14 residues.

This clonotype has a count of ten or more. The V gene is TRBV6-5, the J gene TRBJ1-2; 8 positions agree with TRBD1. V shed 3 bases and J 7 bases; nucleotides not matched to a gene: 16. Germline V gives CDR1 MNHEY, CDR2 SVGAGI. The CDR3 runs 17 residues. The DNA for the CDR3 is TGTGCCAGCAGTTATCGGGGGACAGGACGAGACGCGTCTGGCTACACCTTC. This sequence encodes CASSYRGTGRDASGYTF.

This clonotype came up many times. The chain is built from TRBV27 and TRBJ1-6, with D perhaps TRBD1 (6 bases). Germline V lookup: CDR1 MNHEY, CDR2 SMNVEV (reference sequence). The CDR3 is 14 amino acids. The V gene lost 4 bases and the J gene lost 10 bases, with 14 bases spanning the gap. Here the CDR3 reads CASSSQGRVSPLHF. DNA for the CDR3: TGTGCCAGCAGTTCACAGGGCCGGGTGTCACCCCTCCACTTT.

This clonotype was counted ten times or more. The chain joins TRBV12-3 or TRBV12-4 to TRBJ1-2; no definite D call. The V end lost 6 bases, the J end lost 4 bases, and 21 bases lay between the germline ends. The CDR3 contains 16 residues. CDR3 bases: TGTGCCAGCAGCAAAAACCCGGACGGCGTGCTCTATGGCTACACCTTC. Translated: CASSKNPDGVLYGYTF.